Listed below are T cell receptor beta chains from one sample, sequenced in a study of blood T cells in healthy people across ages. A single record per CDR3 protein comes from TCRdb applying MiXCR to the 5' RACE reads. In the table there are 700,000 or so distinct CDR3 sequences, around 41% of which are singletons. Sequencing was done on a sample of blood. The receptors derive from an older man in good health. Both conserved end residues are part of each CDR3. A D gene is named only where the DNA matches it firmly.

>TRBJ2-4|TRBV7-2|TRBD2
CASSLETSGIGKNIQYF
>TRBJ2-7|TRBV7-2|TRBD2
CASSSLVAGEKYEQYF
>TRBJ2-7|TRBV6-6|.
CASRTGGLETYEQYF
>TRBJ2-3|TRBV25-1|TRBD2
CASTRAGDTDTQYF
>TRBJ2-1|TRBV7-3|TRBD1
CASSVGQGRNNEQFF
>TRBJ2-3|TRBV4-2|.
CASRETTEYTDTQYF
>TRBJ1-4|TRBV7-9|.
CASSLEKLFF
>TRBJ2-3|TRBV7-9|TRBD1
CASRLGGAEDTQYF
>TRBJ2-7|TRBV7-6|.
CASSWGELDEQYF
>TRBJ2-5|TRBV6-2/TRBV6-3|TRBD1
CASSHPTPFQGDETQYF
>TRBJ2-7|TRBV20-1|TRBD2
CSARAPGRGPTYEQYF
>TRBJ2-1|TRBV3-1|TRBD2
CASSQDTLAGGNEQFF
>TRBJ2-2|TRBV7-9|TRBD2
CASTPWPSGNTGELFF
>TRBJ1-2|TRBV5-1|.
CASSLPNNYGYTF
>.|TRBV4-1|TRBD2
CASSQDAPTSGGAHEQYF
>TRBJ2-3|TRBV5-1|.
CASRNGELGTDTQYF
>TRBJ1-1|TRBV15|.
CVTINARTGTEAFF
>TRBJ1-1|TRBV4-3|.
CASSQDIRQNEAFF
>TRBJ2-3|TRBV7-2|.
CASRTITSTDTQYF
>TRBJ2-3|TRBV7-8|.
CASSLVLARADTQYF
>TRBJ1-2|TRBV7-2|TRBD1
CASSRGGGNYGYTF
>TRBJ1-5|TRBV19|.
CASSMVQEYQPQHF
>TRBJ2-6|TRBV24-1|TRBD1
CATGPDRAAPGANVLTF
>TRBJ2-1|TRBV5-1|.
CASSSQTAKNEQFF
>TRBJ2-6|TRBV12-3/TRBV12-4|TRBD2
CASSLGLAGVRRSGANVLTF
>TRBJ2-3|TRBV5-5|.
CASSLDHTDTQYF
>TRBJ2-2|TRBV7-9|.
CASSATGRDTGELFF
>TRBJ2-5|TRBV20-1|.
CSATPLETQYF
>TRBJ2-3|TRBV3-1|.
CASSQVVDTQYF
>.|TRBV7-2|.
CASSSSQGSGETQYF
>TRBJ2-1|TRBV3-1|.
CASSRRDNEQFF
>TRBJ2-7|TRBV6-2/TRBV6-3|.
CASTGRDIHYEQYF
>.|TRBV7-6|.
CASSPAAGALQETQFF
>TRBJ2-5|TRBV6-1|.
CASSEKIRAGSQETQYF